The text below deals with one T cell receptor (beta chain). Its antigen is undetermined. This sample is part of a study of post-analysis software for immune sequencing data. Study findings and constraints: Controls had lower frequencies than patients of 4 or 5 TRBV segments, which included TRBV5-6, TRBV5-1 and TRBV20-1. Versus controls, multiple sclerosis patients showed significantly lower diversity (normalized Chao1).

V was pared by 0 bases and J by 0 bases, with 9 bases between. Germline assignment: CDR1 MGHRA and CDR2 YSYEKL. The CDR3 has 15 amino acids. Built from TCR beta cDNA, the libraries had unique molecular identifiers in them. TCRdb re-called the PCR reads with MiXCR, one entry per CDR3 protein. The data show about 430,000 distinct CDR3 sequences, roughly 40% seen once. This sequence originates from a girl under 10 years old with multiple sclerosis. The sequencing input was blood. The rearrangement links TRBV4-1 to TRBJ2-7; D is unclear. The CDR3 DNA is TGCGCCAGCAGCCAAGAGTCATCTGCCTCCTACGAGCAGTACTTC. Translation gives CASSQESSASYEQYF.